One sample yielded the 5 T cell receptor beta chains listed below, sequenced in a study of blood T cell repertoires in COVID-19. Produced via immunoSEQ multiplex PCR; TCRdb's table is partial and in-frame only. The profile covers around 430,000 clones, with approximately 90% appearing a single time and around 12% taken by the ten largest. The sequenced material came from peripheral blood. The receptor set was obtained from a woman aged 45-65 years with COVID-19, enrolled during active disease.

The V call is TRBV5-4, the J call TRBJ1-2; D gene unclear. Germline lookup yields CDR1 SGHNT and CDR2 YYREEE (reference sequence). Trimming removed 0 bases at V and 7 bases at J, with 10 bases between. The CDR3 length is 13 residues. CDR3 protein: CASSLDVNSGYTF. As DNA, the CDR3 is TGTGCCAGCAGCTTGGACGTCAATAGTGGCTACACCTTC.

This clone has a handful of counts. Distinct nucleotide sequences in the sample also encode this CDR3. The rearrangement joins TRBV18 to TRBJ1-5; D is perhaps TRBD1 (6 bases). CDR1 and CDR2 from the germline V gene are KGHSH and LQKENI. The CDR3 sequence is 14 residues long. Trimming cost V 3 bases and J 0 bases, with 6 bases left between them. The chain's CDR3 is CASSPDSSNQPQHF. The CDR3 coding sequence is TGTGCCAGCTCACCGGACAGTAGCAATCAGCCCCAGCATTTT.

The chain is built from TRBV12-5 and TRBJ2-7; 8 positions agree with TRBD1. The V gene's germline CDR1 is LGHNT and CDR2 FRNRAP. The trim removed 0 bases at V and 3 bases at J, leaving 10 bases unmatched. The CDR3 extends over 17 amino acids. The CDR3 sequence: CASGLVTEGDRIYEQYF. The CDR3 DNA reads TGTGCTAGTGGTTTGGTAACGGAGGGGGACAGGATCTACGAGCAGTACTTC.

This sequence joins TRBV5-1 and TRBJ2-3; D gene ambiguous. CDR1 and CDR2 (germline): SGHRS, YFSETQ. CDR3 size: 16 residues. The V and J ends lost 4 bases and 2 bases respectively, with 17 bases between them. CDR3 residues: CASSRQPSRITDTQYF. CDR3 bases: TGCGCCAGCAGCCGACAACCATCCCGAATCACAGATACGCAGTATTTT.

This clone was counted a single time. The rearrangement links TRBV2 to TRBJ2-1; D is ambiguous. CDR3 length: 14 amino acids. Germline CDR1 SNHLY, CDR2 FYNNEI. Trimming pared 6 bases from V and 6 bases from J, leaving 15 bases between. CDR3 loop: CASRTEARSNEQFF. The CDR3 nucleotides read TGTGCCAGCAGAACCGAGGCCAGATCCAATGAGCAGTTCTTC.